These 5 T cell receptor beta chains were all obtained from the same sample, sequenced in a study of long-term antiretroviral therapy in people with HIV. Investigators performed immunoSEQ version v3.0 at survey level. Using immunoSEQ multiplex PCR, the repertoire was profiled, and TCRdb retains in-frame clones only, with some absent. This table has around 39,000 clones, 75% to 90% appearing once. Sequenced material: unsorted PBMCs, taken 1 year after starting antiretroviral therapy. The receptors shown here come from a man between 18 and 35 years old with HIV.

The rearrangement joins TRBV27 to TRBJ1-1; D remains unclear. Germline V gene lookup returns CDR1 MNHEY and CDR2 SMNVEV (reference sequence). The germline V and J ends were trimmed by 8 bases and 11 bases, with 18 bases remaining between them. This CDR3 contains 12 residues. CDR3 amino acids: CASSPQGGRAFF. CDR3 sequence (DNA): TGTGCCAGCTCCCCCCAAGGCGGGCGGGCTTTCTTT.

The chain combines TRBV19 with TRBJ1-1; D gene ambiguous. CDR1 LNHDA and CDR2 SQIVND come from the germline V gene (reference sequence). V gave up 6 bases and J gave up 0 bases, with 17 bases separating them. This CDR3 comprises 16 residues. This CDR3 reads CASSARRAPMNTEAFF. Written as DNA, the CDR3 is TGTGCCAGTAGCGCACGGAGGGCTCCTATGAACACTGAAGCTTTCTTT.

The V and J genes are TRBV6-5 and TRBJ1-2, with TRBD1 matching over 8 bases. V lost 1 base to trimming and J lost 3 bases; unmatched junction nucleotides: 7. This CDR3 has 16 residues. Germline V CDR1 and CDR2: MNHEY, SVGAGI. This CDR3 reads CASSYLGQAQDYGYTF. CDR3 DNA: TGTGCCAGCAGTTACTTGGGACAGGCTCAGGACTATGGCTACACCTTC.

V usage is TRBV7-9 and J usage is TRBJ2-5; possibly TRBD2 for D (7 bases). CDR3 length: 16 amino acids. Germline V gives CDR1 SEHNR, CDR2 FQNEAQ (reference sequence). Trimming removed 3 bases from V and 4 bases from J, with 18 bases in between. The CDR3 region is CASSLGEGGAIETQYF. The CDR3 region has the DNA TGTGCCAGCAGCTTGGGGGAGGGGGGCGCAATAGAGACCCAGTACTTC. Using reference TRBV7-9 and TRBJ2-5 for the parts outside the CDR3, the full variable domain is DTGVSQNPRHKITKRGQNVTFRCDPISEHNRLYWYRQTLGQGPEFLTYFQNEAQLEKSRLLSDRFSAERPKGSFSTLEIQRTEQGDSAMYLCASSLGEGGAIETQYFGPGTRLLVL.

The J gene is TRBJ2-2, the V gene TRBV6-5; tentative D call: TRBD1 (6 bases). CDR3 length: 15 residues. With 2 bases removed from V and 6 bases from J, the gap between germline ends came to 13 bases. The V gene's germline CDR1 is MNHEY and CDR2 SVGAGI. DNA for the CDR3: TGTGCCAGCAGTTACGCCGGGACACGGGCCGGGGAGCTGTTTTTT. It encodes CASSYAGTRAGELFF.